The 25 T cell receptor beta chains below were found in one sample sequenced in a study of OX40 agonist ivuxolimab in advanced cancers. Library creation used the immunoSEQ multiplex PCR assay. Imported from immuneACCESS, the table was reduced by TCRdb to in-frame sequences with V and J called. These copies leave out some clones; in studies compared against another copy, an unresolved V gene accounts for under half, and the cause of the remainder is not known. The sample contains about 84,000 clones, nearly 90% of them found a single time. The top ten clonotypes cover 0.19% of the sample. The sequenced sample was CD4+ or CD8+ T cells sorted from blood, obtained in a trial of the OX40 agonist ivuxolimab. The origin of the receptors is an adult with an advanced solid tumor such as melanoma, head and neck, liver or kidney cancer.

The chain employs TRBV13 and TRBJ1-2; D is possibly TRBD1 (6 bases). This CDR3 contains 16 residues. The V gene lost 0 bases and the J gene lost 7 bases, with 18 bases spanning the gap. The germline CDR1 and CDR2 sequences are PRHDT and FYEKMQ (reference sequence). The CDR3: CASSLGGWQGLSGYTF. The CDR3 DNA is TGTGCCAGCAGCTTAGGAGGGTGGCAGGGGCTGTCTGGCTACACCTTC.

The V gene is TRBV9, the J gene TRBJ1-3; no firm D call. The CDR3 is 16 residues long. Deletions cut 0 bases from V and 0 bases from J, with 10 bases between. Germline V CDR1 and CDR2: SGDLS, YYNGEE. The CDR3, as DNA: TGTGCCAGCAGCGTAGCTACAACAGACTCTGGAAACACCATATATTTT. It encodes CASSVATTDSGNTIYF.

The V and J genes are TRBV2 and TRBJ2-5; TRBD2 aligns across 8 bases. The CDR3 loop spans 12 amino acids. J lost 2 bases, V lost 8 bases, and 1 base had no gene match. CDR1 and CDR2 from the germline V gene are SNHLY and FYNNEI. CDR3 nucleotide sequence: TGTGCCAGCCAGCGGGGGCAAGAGACCCAGTACTTC. This gives the protein CASQRGQETQYF.

This clone was counted a single time. The rearrangement links TRBV6-5 to TRBJ1-1; 8 bases map to TRBD1. The CDR3 length is 15 residues. CDR1 MNHEY and CDR2 SVGAGI come from the germline V gene. Trimming cost V 6 bases and J 1 base; bases outside gene matches: 7. The chain's CDR3 is CASRLGQGTNTEAFF. CDR3 DNA: TGTGCCAGCAGACTAGGACAGGGAACGAACACTGAAGCTTTCTTT.

The sample holds one count of this clone. The chain joins TRBV18 to TRBJ1-4; D ambiguous. CDR1 is KGHSH and CDR2 is LQKENI in the germline V gene. This CDR3 has 14 amino acids. V gave up 4 bases and J gave up 8 bases, with 14 bases separating them. In nucleotides, the CDR3 is TGTGCCAGCTCACGGTCGCGAGATGGGGAAAAACTGTTTTTT. Translating gives CASSRSRDGEKLFF.

The gene calls are TRBV5-1 and TRBJ2-7, with a possible D match to TRBD2 (5 bases). The germline V gene has CDR1 SGHRS and CDR2 YFSETQ. The CDR3 extends over 12 amino acids. V lost 1 base and J lost 6, with 8 bases in between. The CDR3 region is CASSLPEGEQYF. The DNA for the CDR3 is TGCGCCAGCAGCTTGCCCGAGGGCGAGCAGTACTTC. Filled out from reference TRBV5-1 and TRBJ2-7, the complete variable domain reads KAGVTQTPRYLIKTRGQQVTLSCSPISGHRSVSWYQQTPGQGLQFLFEYFSETQRNKGNFPGRFSGRQFSNSRSEMNVSTLELGDSALYLCASSLPEGEQYFGPGTRLTVT.

V usage is TRBV7-2 and J usage is TRBJ1-3, with TRBD1 matching over 7 bases. Germline values: CDR1 SGHTA, CDR2 FQGNSA. The CDR3 totals 17 residues. Trimming cost V 1 base and J 0 bases; bases outside gene matches: 6. The CDR3 reads CASSLVGTVGSGNTIYF. Written as DNA, the CDR3 is TGTGCCAGCAGCTTAGTAGGGACAGTAGGCTCTGGAAACACCATATATTTT.

This rearrangement joins TRBV11-2 to TRBJ1-2, with D maybe TRBD1 (5 bases). Trimming removed 3 bases at V and 8 bases at J, with 10 bases between. The CDR3 has 12 residues. Germline values: CDR1 SGHAT, CDR2 FQNNGV. The CDR3 nucleotides read TGTGCCAGCAGCTTGGCAGGGTGGGGCTACACCTTC. Its translation: CASSLAGWGYTF.

The chain carries TRBV5-1 and TRBJ2-3, with D tentatively TRBD2 (5 bases). The CDR3 is made up of 16 amino acids. Germline-derived CDR1 and CDR2 are SGHRS and YFSETQ. V was shortened by 0 bases and J by 0 bases, with 11 bases between the two germline ends. The CDR3 DNA reads as TGCGCCAGCAGCTTGGCCGGGGAGACTAGCACAGATACGCAGTATTTT. Amino acid sequence: CASSLAGETSTDTQYF. Full variable domain (remainder filled in from reference TRBV5-1 and TRBJ2-3): KAGVTQTPRYLIKTRGQQVTLSCSPISGHRSVSWYQQTPGQGLQFLFEYFSETQRNKGNFPGRFSGRQFSNSRSEMNVSTLELGDSALYLCASSLAGETSTDTQYFGPGTRLTVL.

The CDR3 spells CASSPGTGVLTLYGYTF. CDR3 DNA: TGCGCCAGCAGCCCAGGGACAGGGGTCCTGACCCTCTATGGCTACACCTTC. V usage is TRBV5-1 and J usage is TRBJ1-2; TRBD1 matches 10 bases. The CDR3 has 17 residues. With V trimmed by 4 bases and J by 4 bases, 13 bases remained unmatched. Germline values: CDR1 SGHRS, CDR2 YFSETQ. Supplemented by reference TRBV5-1 and TRBJ1-2, the full variable domain reads KAGVTQTPRYLIKTRGQQVTLSCSPISGHRSVSWYQQTPGQGLQFLFEYFSETQRNKGNFPGRFSGRQFSNSRSEMNVSTLELGDSALYLCASSPGTGVLTLYGYTFGSGTRLTVV.

The V and J genes are TRBV5-1 and TRBJ1-2, with TRBD1 as a possible D gene (6 bases). The CDR3 has 16 residues. CDR1 is SGHRS and CDR2 is YFSETQ in the germline V gene. Trimming pared 0 bases from V and 6 bases from J, leaving 18 bases between. CDR3 protein: CASSLGSLIGGDGYTF. The DNA of the CDR3 is TGCGCCAGCAGCTTGGGCAGTCTCATTGGGGGCGATGGCTACACCTTC.

This rearrangement joins TRBV19 to TRBJ2-2; D not resolved. Trimming cost V 3 bases and J 1 base, with 12 bases left between them. Germline V CDR1 and CDR2: LNHDA, SQIVND (reference sequence). The CDR3 runs 16 residues. The CDR3, as DNA: TGTGCCAGTAGTATCTGGGCTAGAGGGAACACCGGGGAGCTGTTTTTT. Translation gives CASSIWARGNTGELFF. Full variable domain (missing parts from reference TRBV19 and TRBJ2-2): DGGITQSPKYLFRKEGQNVTLSCEQNLNHDAMYWYRQDPGQGLRLIYYSQIVNDFQKGDIAEGYSVSREKKESFPLTVTSAQKNPTAFYLCASSIWARGNTGELFFGEGSRLTVL.

The chain uses TRBV5-4 and TRBJ2-7; TRBD1 aligns across 7 bases. The CDR3 runs to 14 residues. Per the germline V gene, CDR1 is SGHNT and CDR2 is YYREEE (reference sequence). With V trimmed by 4 bases and J by 4 bases, 8 bases remained unmatched. CDR3 DNA sequence: TGTGCCAGCAGCAGATCCGGGACAGAATACGAGCAGTACTTC. Protein sequence: CASSRSGTEYEQYF.

The gene calls are TRBV29-1 and TRBJ1-2, with D possibly TRBD1 on 6 matching bases. The CDR3 runs to 15 residues. V dropped 7 bases and J dropped 5 bases, with 23 bases sitting between them. Germline CDR1 and CDR2: SQVTM and ANQGSEA. The CDR3 DNA follows: TGCAGCGCGTACATCCCTTCGGGGGCGGGGTATGGCTACACCTTC. It yields the protein CSAYIPSGAGYGYTF. Full variable domain (outside the CDR3, taken from reference TRBV29-1 and TRBJ1-2): SAVISQKPSRDICQRGTSLTIQCQVDSQVTMMFWYRQQPGQSLTLIATANQGSEATYESGFVIDKFPISRPNLTFSTLTVSNMSPEDSSIYLCSAYIPSGAGYGYTFGSGTRLTVV.

DNA for the CDR3: TGTGCCAGCAATGAGTGGGACAAAATCGACGAGCAGTACTTC. Translation: CASNEWDKIDEQYF. The chain employs TRBV2 and TRBJ2-7, with D possibly TRBD1 on 6 matching bases. Germline V gives CDR1 SNHLY, CDR2 FYNNEI. The CDR3 loop spans 14 amino acids. V dropped 7 bases and J dropped 5 bases, with 18 bases sitting between them. The variable domain in full, completed from reference TRBV2 and TRBJ2-7, reads EPEVTQTPSHQVTQMGQEVILRCVPISNHLYFYWYRQILGQKVEFLVSFYNNEISEKSEIFDDQFSVERPDGSNFTLKIRSTKLEDSAMYFCASNEWDKIDEQYFGPGTRLTVT.

The CDR3 DNA follows: TGTGCCAGCAGCTTTAGGGTGTCCATCAATCAGCCCCAGCATTTT. Translated, it gives CASSFRVSINQPQHF. The chain joins TRBV5-8 to TRBJ1-5, with D unclear. Germline-derived CDR1 and CDR2 are SGHTS and YDEGEE. V lost 2 bases, J lost 3 bases, and 12 bases lay in between. This CDR3 spans 15 amino acids.

This clone was picked up a small number of times. The V and J genes are TRBV28 and TRBJ1-1, with a tentative D call TRBD1 (6 bases). Germline CDR1 and CDR2: MDHEN and SYDVKM. The germline V and J ends were trimmed by 6 bases and 2 bases, with 13 bases remaining between them. The CDR3 has 14 residues. The CDR3: CASSSTGDNTEAFF. The CDR3 DNA reads as TGTGCCAGCAGCTCGACAGGAGATAACACTGAAGCTTTCTTT.

This chain uses TRBV9 with TRBJ2-3; D unclear. V shed 0 bases and J shed 5 bases, with 7 bases lying between them. This CDR3 region has 13 residues. Germline V gives CDR1 SGDLS, CDR2 YYNGEE. The CDR3 loop reads CASSVGLVDTQYF. The DNA of the CDR3 is TGTGCCAGCAGCGTAGGGTTGGTAGATACGCAGTATTTT.

The genes are TRBV6-1 and TRBJ2-1, with a tentative D call TRBD1 (5 bases). The CDR3 covers 13 residues. The germline V and J ends were trimmed by 8 bases and 2 bases, with 10 bases remaining between them. From germline, CDR1 is MNHNS and CDR2 SASEGT. CDR3 in amino acids: CASGHPTYNEQFF. In DNA form, the CDR3 reads TGTGCCAGCGGACACCCGACCTACAATGAGCAGTTCTTC.

This clone was picked up one time. The chain uses TRBV5-8 and TRBJ1-2; 8 bases match TRBD1. The CDR3 extends over 12 amino acids. With 4 bases clipped from V and 14 bases from J, the junction kept 10 bases outside the gene matches. In germline, CDR1 is SGHTS, CDR2 YDEGEE. The CDR3 sequence is CASSHRTGSSTF. The CDR3 region has the DNA TGTGCCAGCAGCCATCGGACAGGGTCAAGTACCTTC. The whole variable domain, remainder taken from reference TRBV5-8 and TRBJ1-2, is EAGVTQSPTHLIKTRGQQATLRCSPISGHTSVYWYQQALGLGLQFLLWYDEGEERNRGNFPPRFSGRQFPNYSSELNVNALELEDSALYLCASSHRTGSSTFGSGTRLTVV.

The gene calls are TRBV28 and TRBJ1-6; tentatively, D is TRBD1 (5 bases). The germline V gene has CDR1 MDHEN and CDR2 SYDVKM. The V gene lost 0 bases and the J gene lost 10 bases, with 13 bases spanning the gap. CDR3 length: 15 amino acids. In DNA, the CDR3 is TGTGCCAGCAGTTTATGGCAGGGCCCAAACTCACCCCTCCACTTT. It yields the protein CASSLWQGPNSPLHF.

This chain uses TRBV7-8 with TRBJ2-1; 11 bases map to TRBD2. The J segment lost 8 bases and the V segment lost 2 bases, leaving 8 bases of the junction unmatched. Per germline, CDR1 SGHVS and CDR2 FQNEAQ. The CDR3 is 16 amino acids. CDR3 sequence reads: CASSLLKTSGVDEQFF. CDR3 nucleotide sequence: TGTGCCAGCAGCTTACTTAAGACTAGCGGGGTTGATGAGCAGTTCTTC.

The rearrangement joins TRBV28 to TRBJ1-2, with D hard to call. CDR1 is MDHEN, CDR2 SYDVKM, per germline. Trimming cost V 1 base and J 6 bases, with 15 bases left between them. This CDR3 spans 15 amino acids. The CDR3 coding sequence is TGTGCCAGCAGTTTATTTCGGGGAGAGTGGAATGGCTACACCTTC. Translation: CASSLFRGEWNGYTF.

The CDR3 sequence: CAWSVGVGIQYF. Here the CDR3 DNA reads TGTGCCTGGAGTGTTGGAGTTGGGATCCAGTACTTC. The V gene is TRBV30, the J gene TRBJ2-4; D remains ambiguous. Germline lookup yields CDR1 GTSNPN and CDR2 SVGIG (reference sequence). CDR3 size: 12 residues. V lost 0 bases and J lost 13, with 13 bases in between.

The genes are TRBV7-2 and TRBJ2-7; D gene ambiguous. The CDR3 has 13 amino acids. Germline V gene sequence: CDR1 SGHTA, CDR2 FQGNSA. Trimming cost V 1 base and J 6 bases, with 10 bases left between them. CDR3: CASSLGAELEQYF. The CDR3 coding sequence is TGTGCCAGCAGCTTAGGGGCGGAACTCGAGCAGTACTTC. The variable domain in full, completed from reference TRBV7-2 and TRBJ2-7, reads GAGVSQSPSNKVTEKGKDVELRCDPISGHTALYWYRQSLGQGLEFLIYFQGNSAPDKSGLPSDRFSAERTGGSVSTLTIQRTQQEDSAVYLCASSLGAELEQYFGPGTRLTVT.